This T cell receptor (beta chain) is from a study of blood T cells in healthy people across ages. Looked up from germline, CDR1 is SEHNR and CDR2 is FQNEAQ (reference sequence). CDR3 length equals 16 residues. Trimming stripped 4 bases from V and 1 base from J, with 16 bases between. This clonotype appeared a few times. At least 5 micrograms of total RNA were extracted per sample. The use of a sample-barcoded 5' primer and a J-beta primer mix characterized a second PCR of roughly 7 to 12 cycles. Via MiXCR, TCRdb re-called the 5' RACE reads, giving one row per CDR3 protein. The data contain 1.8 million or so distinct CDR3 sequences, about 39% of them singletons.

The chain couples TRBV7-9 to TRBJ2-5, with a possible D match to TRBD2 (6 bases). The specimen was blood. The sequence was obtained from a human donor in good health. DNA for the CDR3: TGTGCCAGCAGCTGGGGGGTGACGCCTACCCAAGAGACCCAGTACTTC. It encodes CASSWGVTPTQETQYF.